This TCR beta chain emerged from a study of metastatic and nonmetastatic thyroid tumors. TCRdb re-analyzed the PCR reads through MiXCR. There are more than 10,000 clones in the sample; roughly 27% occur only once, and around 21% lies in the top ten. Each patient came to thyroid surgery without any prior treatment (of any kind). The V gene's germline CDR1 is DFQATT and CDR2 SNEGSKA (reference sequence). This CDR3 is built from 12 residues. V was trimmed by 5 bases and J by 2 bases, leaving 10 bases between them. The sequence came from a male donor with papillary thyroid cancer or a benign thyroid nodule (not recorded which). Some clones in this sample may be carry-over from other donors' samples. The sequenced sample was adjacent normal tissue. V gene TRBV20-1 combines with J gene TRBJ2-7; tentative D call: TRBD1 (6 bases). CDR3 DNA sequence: TGCAGTGCTGGCGGACAGACCTACGAGCAGTACTTC. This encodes CSAGGQTYEQYF.